Here is one TCR beta chain with its context. The antigen it recognizes is unknown. The record has no base qualities; no much larger clone is one base away. This sample was included in a study of cytomegalovirus exposure and HLA in healthy donors (dated by TCRdb to 2017 to 2019). Turning to the overall study: According to an earlier analysis of a few hundred of the donors, about 179 million T cells yielded roughly 100 million unique TCR beta sequences and 276 Gb of sequence data. A handful of DR-DQ haplotypes were handled as single units for association and clustering because linkage in the cohort was strong. An earlier analysis of fewer than 750 of the donors used high-throughput TCR beta sequencing to judge whether each TCR beta V gene segment behaved as functional or pseudogenic. Alongside the repertoire data, information on donor age, sex, ethnicity and CMV serostatus was compiled. Across around 400 genotyped donors of the cohort, an average of approximately 240,000 unique TCR beta nucleotide sequences per donor were sequenced, and 15% to 20% of those sequences were non-productive. All discovery cohort repertoires had been generated on a single sequencing platform. To predict cytomegalovirus infection status, the study combined high-throughput TCR immunosequencing, statistical association of individual TCRs with disease status, and machine learning. The study was designed to test whether signatures of past pathogen exposure could be identified by cataloging public T cell receptors. A separate validation cohort of more than 100 different subjects was used in addition to the approximately 700-subject first cohort. HLA typing covered class I and class II loci at four-digit resolution. The T cell repertoires of 666 subjects were profiled by immunosequencing and related to cytomegalovirus serostatus. Typing coverage differed by locus: A, B, C, DRB1 and DQB1 were typed in roughly 620-640 donors, DQA1 in roughly 500, DPA1 in 606, and DPB1 in about 450. Genome-wide SNP genotypes for about 65% of the 666 donors were used in a later genetic analysis, which treated that subset as a discovery cohort. In a later analysis, previously published TCR beta repertoires from more than 500 donors were re-analyzed and high-resolution HLA genotyping was added so that TCR occurrence patterns could be studied. An early release that covered fewer than 800 HLA-typed donors contained approximately 300 gigabases of sequencing data and 85 million to 100 million unique TCR sequences. Of the roughly 400 genotyped donors, approximately 80% fell in the genetic ancestry cluster associated with self-reported Caucasian donors. In the later analysis, no new phenotypic data were used to find candidate immune exposures; instead, reliance was placed on TCR beta sequences and their occurrence across donors. Broader findings and caveats from the paper: A few of the identified cytomegalovirus-associated TCR beta chains were confirmed in vitro to be specific for cytomegalovirus antigens. The authors suggested that the approach could potentially be extended to other disease states and immunological phenotypes. Assigning TCR associations to individual alleles was difficult when HLA alleles, especially DR and DQ, strongly co-occurred. The 87-base-pair reads could not distinguish some IMGT-functional V segments, including TRBV6-2 and TRBV6-3, so those segments were excluded. Cytomegalovirus status was reported to be diagnosed by the classifier with high specificity and sensitivity in both the original and validation cohorts. A later genetic analysis associated a missense DCLRE1C variant with V-gene and J-gene trimming of TCR beta chains, and an independent cohort replicated the association. The study gave a list of over 150 TCR beta chains associated with cytomegalovirus. Compared with equally common non-associated chains, HLA-associated TCR beta chains in a later analysis were more clonally expanded and had lower generation probabilities. A further reported finding was that TCR beta sequences accurately predicted the HLA-A and HLA-B alleles for most subjects in the first cohort. At a false discovery rate of 0.05, a later analysis linked about 17,000 TCR beta sequences to specific HLA alleles. Correlated functional status among segregating V segments might reflect linkage disequilibrium, but an unknown experimental factor could not be ruled out. Compared with the roughly 670-donor mean, donors in an Asian-associated ancestry cluster had fewer N-insertions in productive TCRs, according to a later genetic analysis. For the cohort, immune exposure information was limited to CMV serostatus. In an earlier analysis of some 550 of the donors, most TCR beta V segments were observed in productive rearrangements about 87% or about 30% of the time, broadly matching IMGT annotations. A cluster of highly shared sequence variants was judged likely to represent a technical artifact of the sequencing pipeline. A later analysis reported that several top co-occurrence clusters appeared linked to parvovirus B19, influenza, CMV and Epstein-Barr virus. A later analysis found that TCR association rates varied across HLA loci, with DRB1 alleles showing the most associated TCRs and HLA-C alleles the fewest. Because some donors lacked HLA typing at each locus, the association tests relied only on the typed subset. In a later analysis, most CMV-associated TCR beta chains were found to appear HLA-restricted, with HLA associations seemingly driven largely by CMV exposure. Approximately 16 rarely observed V segments, including chromosome 9 orphons, were excluded from the earlier analysis of several hundred of the donors because counts were too low. Sequencing depth was assumed to be roughly uniform across donors in the presence/absence analyses, though that assumption may not hold. The cohort was sequenced for TCR beta chains only, and without alpha or paired-chain data the features that could be detected were limited. Most TCR sequences were seen in very few donors, while some public TCRs were found in many individuals.

The cohort comprised approximately 700 healthy bone marrow donors. All cohort members were sampled while nominally healthy, although unrecorded immune exposures were likely present. The donor was CMV seronegative and belonged to the group of 350 to 400 seronegative cohort members. A peripheral blood sample was collected from each donor, and TCR beta sequencing was performed on peripheral blood mononuclear cells. Genomic DNA was extracted from the blood cell samples with the Qiagen DNeasy Blood Extraction Kit. The germline V end is reduced by 5 bases and the J end by 11 bases; junction bases left unmatched: 4. CDR1 and CDR2 were assigned from the germline V gene as SNHLY and FYNNEI. The cysteine opens and the phenylalanine closes a CDR3 of 13 amino acids. Of all the DNA, just the CDR3 is kept, 39 bases in frame from base 1. The library was obtained by the immunoSEQ multiplex PCR assay. The multiplex PCR relied on a mix of 60 forward primers for TCR Vbeta segments and 13 reverse primers for TCR Jbeta segments. Amplification of the CDR3 region of rearranged TCR beta genes was performed with a multiplex PCR assay on genomic DNA. Amplified TCR beta libraries were sequenced as 87-base-pair reads on the Illumina HiSeq System. Per the source publication's procedure: A later analysis counted approximately 74 million unique TCR beta chains across the 700 or so repertoires, and roughly 11 million of these chains were shared by at least two donors. Raw reads were error-corrected and collapsed into unique sequences by a nearest-neighbor algorithm in which closely related sequences were merged to remove PCR and sequencing errors. Alignment of CDR3 sequences to IMGT reference sequences was used to assign V, D and J gene segments. For a sequence to be retained, a match of at least six nucleotides to both a V gene segment and a J gene segment was required. A rearrangement counted as productive if the CDR3 had no stop codons and remained in frame with V and J, and every other rearrangement counted as non-productive. CDR3 was defined by IMGT convention, running from the second conserved V-encoded cysteine to the conserved J-encoded phenylalanine. Sequences without an unambiguous match to a single V gene segment were excluded from the earlier analysis of several hundred of the donors. An earlier analysis of 450 to 650 of the donors called V segments functional above 56.7% productive rearrangements and segregating when the between-donor standard deviation exceeded 5%. A statistical classification framework was built to diagnose cytomegalovirus status from the catalog of TCR beta chain sequences. A later analysis assigned V and J genes by comparing TCR nucleotide sequences with IMGT/GENE-DB human TR gene sequences. A later analysis assigned CDR3 sequences and most-parsimonious VDJ recombination scenarios with the TCRdist pipeline. In a later analysis, each TCR beta chain was defined by its CDR3 amino acid sequence together with its V-gene family, and reads without a unique V-gene family were excluded. A later analysis removed several hundred highly shared, low-generation-probability nucleotide sequences to deal with suspected cross-contamination and a sequencing artifact. In a later analysis, a clonal expansion index for each public chain was calculated from normalized within-repertoire ranks of inferred template counts. In a later analysis, generation probabilities were computed using a VDJ recombination model fitted to out-of-frame rearrangements, and the results were checked against IGoR. A later analysis scored TCR-TCR, TCR-HLA and TCR-CMV co-occurrence with hypergeometric tests, applying a repertoire-size bias correction to TCR pairs. In a later analysis, false discovery rates were estimated by permuting HLA or CMV assignments 20 times. In a later analysis, co-occurring TCRs were grouped with DBSCAN, and TCRdist sequence similarity was added when clustering was performed within HLA-allele-positive subsets. For co-occurrence clustering, repertoires with fewer than 30,000 or more than 120,000 public chains were excluded, along with a handful of repertoires with anomalous nucleotide sharing. TCRdb holds this immuneACCESS table with in-frame rearrangements only. Some clones are missing; in checked studies, unresolved V genes explain under half, and the rest has no known cause. D and trimming were read from the DNA, whereas the V and J calls and clone size are those reported in that table. This sample lists 100,000 to 150,000 clones; about three quarters were detected once. The top ten hold 6% to 8% of the sample.

This sequence was found in a woman aged 40 to 50 in good health and CMV-seronegative. Sequencing was performed on PBMCs. In this chain, TRBV2 is recombined with TRBJ1-6, with 9 bases matching TRBD1. Here the CDR3 is given as CASSRQGDPPLHF. In nucleotide form, the sequence is TGTGCCAGCAGTAGACAGGGGGATCCACCCCTCCACTTT.